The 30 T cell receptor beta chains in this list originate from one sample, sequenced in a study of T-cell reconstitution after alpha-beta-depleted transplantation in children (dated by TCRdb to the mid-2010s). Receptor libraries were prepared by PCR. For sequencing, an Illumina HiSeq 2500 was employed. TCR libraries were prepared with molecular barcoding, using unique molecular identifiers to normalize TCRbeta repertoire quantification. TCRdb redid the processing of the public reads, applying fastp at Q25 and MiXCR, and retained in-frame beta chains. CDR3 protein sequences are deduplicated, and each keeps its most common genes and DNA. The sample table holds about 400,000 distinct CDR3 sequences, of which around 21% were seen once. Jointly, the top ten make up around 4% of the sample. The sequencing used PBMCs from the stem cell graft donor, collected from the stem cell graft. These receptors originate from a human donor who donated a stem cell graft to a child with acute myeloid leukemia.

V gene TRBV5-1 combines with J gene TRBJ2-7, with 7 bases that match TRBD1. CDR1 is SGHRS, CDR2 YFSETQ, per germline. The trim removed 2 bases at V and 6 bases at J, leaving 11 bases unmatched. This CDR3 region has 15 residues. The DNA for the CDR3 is TGCGCCAGCAGCTTCTGGGGACAGAGCCGCGGCGAGCAGTACTTC. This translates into CASSFWGQSRGEQYF.

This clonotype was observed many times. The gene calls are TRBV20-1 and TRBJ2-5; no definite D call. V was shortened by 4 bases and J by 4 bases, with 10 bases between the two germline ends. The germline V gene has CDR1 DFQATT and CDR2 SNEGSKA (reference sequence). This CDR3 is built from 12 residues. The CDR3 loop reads CSATALGETQYF. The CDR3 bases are TGCAGTGCTACCGCCCTTGGAGAGACCCAGTACTTC.

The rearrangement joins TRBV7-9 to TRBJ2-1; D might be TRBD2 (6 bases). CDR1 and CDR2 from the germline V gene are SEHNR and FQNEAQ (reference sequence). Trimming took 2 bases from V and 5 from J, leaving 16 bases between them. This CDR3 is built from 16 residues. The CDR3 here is CASSLPPGLANNEQFF. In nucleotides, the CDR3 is TGTGCCAGCAGCTTACCCCCAGGTCTAGCGAACAATGAGCAGTTCTTC.

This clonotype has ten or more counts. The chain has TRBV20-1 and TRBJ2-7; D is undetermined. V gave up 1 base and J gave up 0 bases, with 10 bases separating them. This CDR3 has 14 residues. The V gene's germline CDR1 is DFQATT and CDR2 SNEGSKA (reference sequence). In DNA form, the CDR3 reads TGCAGTGCTAGAGGGAAGAACAACTCCTACGAGCAGTACTTC. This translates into CSARGKNNSYEQYF.

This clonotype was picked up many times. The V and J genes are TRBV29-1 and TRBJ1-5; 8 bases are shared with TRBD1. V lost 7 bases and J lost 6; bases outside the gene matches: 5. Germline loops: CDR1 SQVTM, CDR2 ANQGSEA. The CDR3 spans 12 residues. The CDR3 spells CSAGQGGQPQHF. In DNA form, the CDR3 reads TGCAGCGCCGGACAGGGTGGTCAGCCCCAGCATTTT. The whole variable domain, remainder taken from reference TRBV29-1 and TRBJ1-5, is SAVISQKPSRDICQRGTSLTIQCQVDSQVTMMFWYRQQPGQSLTLIATANQGSEATYESGFVIDKFPISRPNLTFSTLTVSNMSPEDSSIYLCSAGQGGQPQHFGDGTRLSIL.

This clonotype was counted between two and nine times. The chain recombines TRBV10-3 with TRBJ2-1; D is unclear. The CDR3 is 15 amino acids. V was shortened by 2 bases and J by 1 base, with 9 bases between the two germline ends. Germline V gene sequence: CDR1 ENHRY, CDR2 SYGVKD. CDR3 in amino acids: CAISEVADSYNEQFF. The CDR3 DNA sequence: TGTGCCATCAGTGAGGTGGCGGATTCCTACAATGAGCAGTTCTTC.

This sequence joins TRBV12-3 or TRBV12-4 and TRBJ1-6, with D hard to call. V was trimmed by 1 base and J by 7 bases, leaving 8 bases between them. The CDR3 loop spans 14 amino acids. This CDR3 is CASSLGTENSPLHF. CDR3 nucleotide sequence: TGTGCCAGCAGTTTAGGGACGGAGAATTCACCCCTCCACTTT.

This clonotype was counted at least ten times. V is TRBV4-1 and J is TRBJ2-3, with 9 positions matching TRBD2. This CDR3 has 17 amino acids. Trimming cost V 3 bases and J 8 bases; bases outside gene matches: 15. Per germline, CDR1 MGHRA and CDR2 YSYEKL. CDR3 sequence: CASSHFRRGAGGGTQYF. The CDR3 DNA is TGCGCCAGCAGCCACTTCAGAAGGGGAGCGGGAGGTGGTACGCAGTATTTT.

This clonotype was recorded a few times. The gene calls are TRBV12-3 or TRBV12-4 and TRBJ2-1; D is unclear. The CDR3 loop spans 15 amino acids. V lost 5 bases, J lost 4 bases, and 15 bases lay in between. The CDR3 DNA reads TGTGCCAGCAGTCGTCCAAGTTGGGGATACAATGAGCAGTTCTTC. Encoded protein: CASSRPSWGYNEQFF.

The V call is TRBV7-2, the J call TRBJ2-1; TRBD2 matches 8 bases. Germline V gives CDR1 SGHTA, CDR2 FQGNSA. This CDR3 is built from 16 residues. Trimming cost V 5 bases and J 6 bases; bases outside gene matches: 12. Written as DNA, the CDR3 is TGTGCCAGCAGCCTCACGACGGGACGGGGGGGCAATGAGCAGTTCTTC. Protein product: CASSLTTGRGGNEQFF.

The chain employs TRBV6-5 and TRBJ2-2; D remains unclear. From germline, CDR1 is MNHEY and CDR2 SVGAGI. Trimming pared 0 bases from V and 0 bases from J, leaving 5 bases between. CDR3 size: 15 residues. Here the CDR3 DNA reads TGTGCCAGCAGTTACTCTCGGCCGAACACCGGGGAGCTGTTTTTT. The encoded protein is CASSYSRPNTGELFF.

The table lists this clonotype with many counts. The CDR3 region has the DNA TGCAGTGCTATGGGGGCGGCTGGGGCCAACGTCCTGACTTTC. This sequence encodes CSAMGAAGANVLTF. The V and J genes are TRBV20-1 and TRBJ2-6; tentatively, D is TRBD1 (6 bases). The ends were cut back, 4 bases at V and 2 bases at J, with 9 bases in the middle. Germline CDR1 reads DFQATT; CDR2 reads SNEGSKA (reference sequence). CDR3 length equals 14 residues.

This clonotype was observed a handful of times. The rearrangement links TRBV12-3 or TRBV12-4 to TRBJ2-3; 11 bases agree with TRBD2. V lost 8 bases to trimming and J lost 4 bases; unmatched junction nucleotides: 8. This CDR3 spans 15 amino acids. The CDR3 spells CASVLSGREADTQYF. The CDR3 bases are TGTGCCAGCGTCCTTAGCGGGAGGGAGGCAGATACGCAGTATTTT.

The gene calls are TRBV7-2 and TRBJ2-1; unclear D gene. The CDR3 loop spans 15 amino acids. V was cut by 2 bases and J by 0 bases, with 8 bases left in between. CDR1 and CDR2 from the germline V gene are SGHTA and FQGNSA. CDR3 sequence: CASSLRPASYNEQFF. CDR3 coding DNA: TGTGCCAGCAGCTTAAGGCCGGCCTCCTACAATGAGCAGTTCTTC.

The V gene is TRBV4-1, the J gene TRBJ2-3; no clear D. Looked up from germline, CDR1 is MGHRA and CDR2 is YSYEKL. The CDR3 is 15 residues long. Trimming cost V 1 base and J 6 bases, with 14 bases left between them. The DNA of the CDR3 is TGCGCCAGCAGCCAAGTCCCTGGGTCTGTGGATACGCAGTATTTT. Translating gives CASSQVPGSVDTQYF.

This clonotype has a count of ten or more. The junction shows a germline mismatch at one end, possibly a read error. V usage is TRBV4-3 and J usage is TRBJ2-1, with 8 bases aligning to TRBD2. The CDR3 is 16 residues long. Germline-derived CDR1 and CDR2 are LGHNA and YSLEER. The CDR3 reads CASSQDTSGGYNEQFF. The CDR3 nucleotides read TGTGCCAGCAGCCAAGATACTAGCGGAGGATACAATGAGCAGTTCTTC.

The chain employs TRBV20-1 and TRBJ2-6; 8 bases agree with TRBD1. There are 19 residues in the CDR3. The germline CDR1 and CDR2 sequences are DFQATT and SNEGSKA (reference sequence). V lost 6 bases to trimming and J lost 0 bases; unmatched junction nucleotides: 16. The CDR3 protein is CSADPRTGRGLSGANVLTF. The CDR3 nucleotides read TGCAGTGCCGATCCTCGGACAGGGCGTGGCCTCTCTGGGGCCAACGTCCTGACTTTC.

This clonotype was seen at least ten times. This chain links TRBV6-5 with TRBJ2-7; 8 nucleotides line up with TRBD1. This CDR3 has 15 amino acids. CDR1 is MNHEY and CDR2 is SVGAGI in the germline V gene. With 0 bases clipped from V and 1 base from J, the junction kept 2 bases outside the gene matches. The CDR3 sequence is CASSYSGTGSYEQYF. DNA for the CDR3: TGTGCCAGCAGTTACTCGGGGACAGGATCCTACGAGCAGTACTTC.

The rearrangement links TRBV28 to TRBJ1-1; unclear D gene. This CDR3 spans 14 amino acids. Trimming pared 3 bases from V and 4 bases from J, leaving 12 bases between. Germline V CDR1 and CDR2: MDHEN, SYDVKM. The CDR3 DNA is TGTGCCAGCAGTTTGTGGGGTTCGGGCACTGAAGCTTTCTTT. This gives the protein CASSLWGSGTEAFF.

This chain's CDR3 is CASSPSEIYEQYF. CDR3 sequence (DNA): TGTGCCTCGAGTCCGAGTGAGATCTACGAGCAGTACTTC. J is TRBJ2-7 and V is TRBV12-3 or TRBV12-4, with no clear D. The V end was cut by 11 bases, the J end by 3 bases, with 17 bases between. CDR3 length: 13 residues.

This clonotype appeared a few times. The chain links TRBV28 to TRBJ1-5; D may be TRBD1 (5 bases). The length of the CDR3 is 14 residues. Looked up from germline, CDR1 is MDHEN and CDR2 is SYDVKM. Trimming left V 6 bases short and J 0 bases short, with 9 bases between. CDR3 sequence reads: CASRPGNSNQPQHF. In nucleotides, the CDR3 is TGTGCCAGCAGGCCAGGGAATAGCAATCAGCCCCAGCATTTT.

CDR3 in amino acids: CASSVRSGGLSGQYF. CDR3 coding DNA: TGTGCCAGCAGTGTTCGGAGTGGGGGACTTTCCGGGCAGTACTTC. The chain combines TRBV25-1 with TRBJ2-7, with D possibly TRBD2 on 6 matching bases. The germline V gene encodes CDR1 MGHDK and CDR2 SYGVNS. The CDR3 consists of 15 residues. V dropped 4 bases and J dropped 9 bases, with 22 bases sitting between them.

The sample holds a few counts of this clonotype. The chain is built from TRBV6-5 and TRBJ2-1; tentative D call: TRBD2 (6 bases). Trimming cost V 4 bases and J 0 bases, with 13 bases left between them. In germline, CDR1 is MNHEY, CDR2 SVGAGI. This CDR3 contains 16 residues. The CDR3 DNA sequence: TGTGCCAGCAGTTTATCTCCGGGACTCTCCTACAATGAGCAGTTCTTC. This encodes CASSLSPGLSYNEQFF.

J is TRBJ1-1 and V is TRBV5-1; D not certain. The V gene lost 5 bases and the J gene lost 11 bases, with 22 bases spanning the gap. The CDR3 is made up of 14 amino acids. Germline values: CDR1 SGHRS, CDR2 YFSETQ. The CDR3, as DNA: TGCGCCAGCAGTCCGAAGGGTGATTGGGCCGTGGCTTTCTTT. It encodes CASSPKGDWAVAFF.

The CDR3 here is CASRRLAGDLNEQFF. The DNA of the CDR3 is TGTGCCAGCAGGCGACTAGCGGGAGACCTCAATGAGCAGTTCTTC. This sequence joins TRBV27 and TRBJ2-1; 12 nucleotides line up with TRBD2. V trimming: 6 bases; J trimming: 6 bases; junction bases outside the gene matches: 6. Looked up from germline, CDR1 is MNHEY and CDR2 is SMNVEV (reference sequence). This CDR3 spans 15 amino acids.

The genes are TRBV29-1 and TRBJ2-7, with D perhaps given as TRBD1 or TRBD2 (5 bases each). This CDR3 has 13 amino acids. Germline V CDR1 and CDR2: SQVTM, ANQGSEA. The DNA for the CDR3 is TGCACCGGGGCTGGGACCGGAGTCTACGAGCAGTACTTC. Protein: CTGAGTGVYEQYF.

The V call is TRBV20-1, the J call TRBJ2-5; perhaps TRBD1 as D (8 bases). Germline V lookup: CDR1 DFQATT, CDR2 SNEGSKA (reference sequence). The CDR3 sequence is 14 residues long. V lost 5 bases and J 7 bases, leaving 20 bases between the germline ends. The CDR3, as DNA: TGCAGTGCTGGGGGGGGACAGGTGGTTTTGACCCAGTACTTC. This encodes CSAGGGQVVLTQYF.

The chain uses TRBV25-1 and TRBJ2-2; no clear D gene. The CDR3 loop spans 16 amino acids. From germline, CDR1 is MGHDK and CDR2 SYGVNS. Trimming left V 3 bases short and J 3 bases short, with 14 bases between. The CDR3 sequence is CASSDPDKLHTGELFF. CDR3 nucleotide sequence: TGTGCCAGCAGTGATCCAGACAAACTCCACACCGGGGAGCTGTTTTTT.

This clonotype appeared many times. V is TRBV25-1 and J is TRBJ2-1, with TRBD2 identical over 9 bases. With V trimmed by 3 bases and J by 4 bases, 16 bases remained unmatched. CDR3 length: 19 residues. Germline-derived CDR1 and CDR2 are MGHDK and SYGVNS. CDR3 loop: CASSDPGTSRRESYNEQFF. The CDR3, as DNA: TGTGCCAGCAGTGACCCTGGGACTAGCAGGAGGGAGAGTTACAATGAGCAGTTCTTC.

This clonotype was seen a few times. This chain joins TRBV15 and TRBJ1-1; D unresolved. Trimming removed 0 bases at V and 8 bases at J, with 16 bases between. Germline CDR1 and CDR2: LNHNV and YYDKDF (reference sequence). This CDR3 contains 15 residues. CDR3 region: CATSRDLGPLNEAFF. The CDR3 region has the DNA TGTGCCACCAGCAGAGATTTGGGTCCTCTCAACGAAGCTTTCTTT.